This T cell receptor beta chain was documented in a study of regulatory T cells in long-lasting Graves disease listed by TCRdb under 2021. About the full investigation: In the newly diagnosed Graves' disease group, patients had been taking antithyroid drugs for less than 3 months. A total of some 35 samples underwent TCR sequencing: 13 from persistent and roughly 20 from newly diagnosed Graves' disease patients. The study was conducted in China and was registered as a clinical trial. Persistent Graves' disease patients were compared with newly diagnosed Graves' disease patients by peripheral blood TCR sequencing and RNA sequencing.

What the research found in general, with its limitations: A larger number of public clonotypes was shared among persistent patients (fewer than 3,000) than among newly diagnosed patients (approximately 1,000). Preferential use of TRBV28, TRBJ1-2 and TRBJ2-5 was observed in persistent disease, whereas TRBV20-1 and TRBJ2-1 were favored in newly diagnosed disease. The small sample size was acknowledged by the authors as a limitation that may reduce accuracy. Only peripheral blood was studied, because thyroid tissue, the primary lesion, was inaccessible. Sequencing and analysis were limited to the TCR beta chain. Compared with newly diagnosed patients, persistent Graves' disease patients had lower TCR Shannon entropy and fewer highly expanded clones, which suggests clonal expansion.

The library was obtained by multiplex PCR. The instrument was an Illumina HiSeq 4000. TCR beta libraries were built with iRepertoire HTBI primers and Arm-PCR amplification of CDR3 regions. Gel purification was performed on PCR products prior to sequencing. Under the source paper's analysis protocol: Gene usage analysis of CDR3 amino acid clonotypes relied on the roughly 60 TRBV and around 13 TRBJ segments identified across samples. Filtered high-quality paired reads were merged into contigs using COPE and FqMerger. BLAST was used to align contigs to IMGT TRBV, TRBD and TRBJ reference genes, with CDR3 defined following IMGT. Any clonotype with a frequency above 0.1% was classified as a highly expanded clone. Shannon entropy served as the measure of repertoire diversity, while the Gini coefficient captured V-J evenness. Public clonotypes were defined as clonotypes shared by more than one individual. The public sequencing data were trimmed at Q25 with fastp and processed into clonotypes with MiXCR by TCRdb, which kept only in-frame beta chains. One record per CDR3 amino acid sequence lists the most common genes and DNA. The V and J calls, along with clone size, are taken from TCRdb and not from the paper's own processing. A total of approximately 470,000 distinct CDR3 sequences appear in this sample, around 15% of them only once. Of the sample, 10% to 15% is held by the ten largest clones.

Notes on this clonotype: Its antigen target is currently unknown. Germline is not matched at one junction end, which may reflect a read error.

In light of the paper, this sample's time point label describes: newly diagnosed GD, antithyroid drugs for less than 3 months. For both TCR sequencing and RNA sequencing, RNA was extracted from PBMCs in TRIzol. The diagnosis of Graves' disease was made according to American Thyroid Association guidelines. Patients for the study were recruited at an endocrinology department in Xi'an, China. Each patient gave 9 to 10 milliliters of peripheral blood, collected in an EDTA anticoagulant tube. Ficoll Paque Plus density gradient separation was used to isolate PBMCs, and no further T cell sorting was done. An Agilent 2100 Bioanalyzer and agarose gel were used to check RNA quality, and a NanoDrop 2000 was used to measure RNA concentration. Reading the germline V gene (reference sequence) gives CDR1 LGHDT and CDR2 YNNKEL. The CDR3 contains 15 residues, cysteine and phenylalanine counted. The read is trimmed to its CDR3 DNA, 45 bases read in frame from base 1.

These data were also filed under a second study, of T cells in Graves' hyperthyroidism and ophthalmopathy. As the second publication notes: Stable Graves' hyperthyroidism was defined as no progression to ophthalmopathy during 18 months of follow-up. Hyperthyroidism patients were newly diagnosed, with disease duration under 2 months, and aged 18 to 65 years. The study excluded patients with uncontrolled infections, other autoimmune diseases, pregnancy or lactation. Diagnoses relied on clinical symptoms, serum thyroxine and TRAb, thyroid ultrasound and orbital computed tomography. The first round of RT-PCR for the TCR CDR3 was performed with the HTBI primer set and the Qiagen OneStep RT-PCR kit. Blood samples also contained most of the expanded thyroid clonotypes (frequency above 0.001), which suggests that blood repertoires may reflect thyroid immune responses. In cross-validation, a model built on a 13 V-J signature told ophthalmopathy apart from stable hyperthyroidism with just under 90% sensitivity and 81% to 82% specificity, and in testing the same model reached 80%/75%. During validation, the model predicted progression to ophthalmopathy a median of approximately six months ahead of onset, with almost 71% sensitivity and under 85% specificity. To identify distinguishing TCR V-J signatures, a discovery cohort of around 100 patients was used, comprising 40 to 45 with Graves' ophthalmopathy and some 57 with stable Graves' hyperthyroidism. Prospective prediction of ophthalmopathy was tested in an independent validation cohort consisting of some 20 hyperthyroidism patients and more than 15 patients who later progressed to ophthalmopathy. The approximately 90 discovery patients were randomly split 7:3 into training and test sets. In addition, the study compared T-cell repertoires in thyroid tissue and in blood from roughly 6 Graves' hyperthyroidism patients. Once sampling was done, hyperthyroidism patients were given methimazole at a starting dose of 30 mg daily, whereas ophthalmopathy patients were given high-dose intravenous methylprednisolone. Libraries were constructed in a second round of multiplex PCR, after which size selection and purification were performed. Sequencing of the libraries was done on an Illumina HiSeq2000 using paired-end 100 bp reads. SOAPnuke was used to process the raw data, with reads discarded if the reads contained adapters or uncalled bases, had a mean Phred below 15, or lacked an exact constant-primer or identifier match. High-quality paired reads were merged using COPE v1.2.5, and each unique nucleotide sequence was defined as a clonotype. Clonotypes were aligned to IMGT TRBV, TRBD and TRBJ reference segments using MiTCR v1.1. Only V-J combinations with frequency above 0.0001, covering approximately 99% of repertoires, were analysed. The TCS score was defined as the ratio of F50 (clonal expansion) to E x V (chaos), calculated using BLOSUM62-based TCRdist between CDR3 peptides within each V-J. Welch's t-statistics and random forest reduced around 550 V-J features to around 14, which were used in a naive Bayes classifier (R e1071). Sample size was not statistically predetermined, and investigators were not blinded to group allocation. The paper describes TCR Vbeta CDR3 sequencing of about 140 peripheral blood samples, made up of roughly 45 ophthalmopathy patients, around 78 hyperthyroidism patients and some 17 progressor patients.

The TCR sequence derives from a man aged 40-49 years with Graves disease. Donor details come from another sample of the same person, matched by shared clones. The chain uses TRBV3-1 and TRBJ2-7; 14 central nucleotides agree with TRBD2. The specimen was peripheral blood mononuclear cells (PBMCs), collected at new diagnosis, from a patient treated with antithyroid drugs. This receptor has the CDR3 CASSQRLAGGAEQHF. The nucleotides read TGTGCCAGCAGCCAACGACTAGCGGGAGGGGCCGAGCAGCACTTC.